This TCR beta chain was identified in a study of blood T cell repertoires in COVID-19 (dated by TCRdb to the early 2020s). Regarding the complete study: Collaborator samples came from the United States, Italy and Spain and covered acute and convalescent phases of COVID-19. The material from the prospective study consisted of cDNA or gDNA derived from T cells, B-cell-depleted T cells, or PBMCs. Subjects who had been exposed to COVID-19, were actively infected with it, or had recovered from it provided the deeply sampled blood TCRbeta repertoires that made up the dataset. The repertoires were made available in a free public database intended to serve as a resource for research on the immune response to SARS-CoV-2. The samples were drawn from two sources: the first 160 participants of the ongoing ImmuneRACE study, and over 950 subjects contributed by 6 global collaborators. Nearly every sample came with metadata listing a de-identified subject ID, COVID-19 status, age in years and sex. Where available, HLA class I and class II types were taken from metadata supplied by the sample provider and were not determined by assay-based typing. Beyond this particular receptor, the publication reports: How much clinical and demographic metadata was included differed by source and by participant, and the metadata was provided uncurated.

In Seattle, one collaborating source enrolled patients while the infection was active and tracked those patients longitudinally over the course of disease. Each collaborating institution followed its own protocols to collect whole blood in K2EDTA tubes. For TCRbeta analysis, collaborator samples were shipped as frozen whole blood, as isolated PBMCs, or as DNA extracted from either sample type. To note about this clone: Its antigen target is currently unknown. No much larger clone is present one base from it, and per-base qualities are unavailable.

The immunoSEQ Assay, a bias-controlled multiplex PCR, was used to amplify TCRbeta CDR3 regions from genomic DNA. Processing in the source paper ran as follows. The number of nucleated cells in each sample was estimated by amplification of reference gene primers within the assay. To quantify the absolute abundance of each unique TCRbeta CDR3 rearrangement, sequence reads were collapsed and filtered. For each sample, productive Simpson clonality was calculated by taking the square root of Simpson's diversity index across productive rearrangements. TCRdb took over this immuneACCESS table, retaining in-frame rearrangements with V and J assigned. Such tables are incomplete; in checked studies, under half of the missing clones stem from an unresolved V gene, and the remainder is unexplained. That table supplies the V and J calls and clone size; D and trimming were determined from the DNA. For this sample there are 150,000 to 200,000 clones; 86% appear just once. The ten biggest clones cover 9.5% to 13% of the sample.

At the junction V is shortened by 4 bases and J by 0 bases, with 10 bases in between. The CDR3, from cysteine to phenylalanine, totals 14 residues. The retained sequence is limited to the CDR3, 42 bases, with the frame set at the first base. The germline V gene provides CDR1 SGHTA and CDR2 FQGTGA. Sequenced sample: peripheral blood. This receptor was identified in a woman aged 60-70 years with COVID-19, enrolled during active disease. The receptor chain draws on TRBV7-3 and TRBJ2-7, with TRBD1 as a weak D call on 5 bases. The DNA reads TGTGCCAGCAGCTCGACAGAGAACTCCTACGAGCAGTACTTC. Its amino acids are CASSSTENSYEQYF.